These 9 T cell receptor beta chains originate from one sample sequenced in a study of PD-L1 blockade in urothelial cancer. The table came from immunoSEQ multiplex PCR; TCRdb's copy has only in-frame clones and leaves some out. The table lists about 37,000 clones, 70% to 85% of them singletons. The sequences come from PBMCs, collected around atezolizumab (anti-PD-L1) treatment. Every receptor here comes from a man aged 55 to 70 with urothelial cancer.

The CDR3 nucleotides are TGTGCCAGCAGCGGACCGACAGGGGCAGGGGAAAAACTGTTTTTT. Its protein product is CASSGPTGAGEKLFF. V is TRBV9 and J is TRBJ1-4, with TRBD1 matching over 8 bases. This CDR3 is built from 15 residues. The V gene's germline CDR1 is SGDLS and CDR2 YYNGEE. V dropped 3 bases and J dropped 8; count of bases not matched to a gene: 9. Full variable domain (rest looked up from reference TRBV9 and TRBJ1-4): DSGVTQTPKHLITATGQRVTLRCSPRSGDLSVYWYQQSLDQGLQFLIQYYNGEERAKGNILERFSAQQFPDLHSELNLSSLELGDSALYFCASSGPTGAGEKLFFGSGTQLSVL.

The chain links TRBV10-1 to TRBJ1-2; D is uncertain. CDR1 is WNHNN and CDR2 is SYGVQD in the germline V gene (reference sequence). There are 15 residues in the CDR3. The CDR3 coding sequence is TGCGTCAACTTCGGACGGTACGACTATAGGTATGGCTACACCTTC. Amino acids: CVNFGRYDYRYGYTF.

The V and J genes are TRBV9 and TRBJ1-1, with D maybe TRBD1 (6 bases). The germline gives CDR1 SGDLS, CDR2 YYNGEE. The CDR3 extends over 15 amino acids. The V end lost 4 bases, the J end lost 4 bases, and 17 bases lay between the germline ends. As DNA, the CDR3 is TGTGCCAGCAGCCCCATCGGGGGGCTGGTCACTGAAGCTTTCTTT. As protein: CASSPIGGLVTEAFF.

The CDR3 sequence is CAISVDEQGASTNYGYTF. The DNA for the CDR3 is TGTGCCATCAGTGTGGATGAACAGGGGGCCTCGACTAACTATGGCTACACCTTC. The rearrangement links TRBV10-3 to TRBJ1-2, with TRBD1 identical over 9 bases. Looked up from germline, CDR1 is ENHRY and CDR2 is SYGVKD. The J segment lost 0 bases and the V segment lost 4 bases, leaving 12 bases of the junction unmatched. The CDR3 sequence is 18 residues long.

This chain joins TRBV28 and TRBJ2-7; the D gene is possibly TRBD2 (6 bases). V lost 3 bases and J 1 base, leaving 10 bases between the germline ends. The germline V gene has CDR1 MDHEN and CDR2 SYDVKM. The CDR3 runs 14 residues. The CDR3 nucleotides are TGTGCCAGCAGTTTCGGGACTCAATCCTACGAGCAGTACTTC. Translating it yields CASSFGTQSYEQYF.

V and J are TRBV11-1 and TRBJ2-5; 7 nucleotides match TRBD1. Looked up from germline, CDR1 is SGHAT and CDR2 is FQDESV (reference sequence). The V gene end was trimmed by 3 bases and the J gene end by 5 bases; junction bases not matched to a gene: 6. The CDR3 runs to 14 residues. CDR3 amino acids: CASSLVYRGETQYF. Here the CDR3 DNA reads TGTGCCAGCAGCTTGGTTTACAGGGGCGAGACCCAGTACTTC.

The chain carries TRBV27 and TRBJ2-1, with TRBD1 identical over 10 bases. With V trimmed by 6 bases and J by 3 bases, 5 bases remained unmatched. The CDR3 has 15 amino acids. CDR1 is MNHEY, CDR2 SMNVEV, per germline (reference sequence). CDR3 coding DNA: TGTGCCAGCAGGGTGACAGGGGGCCACTACAATGAGCAGTTCTTC. Translating gives CASRVTGGHYNEQFF.

The chain uses TRBV30 and TRBJ2-7; D gene ambiguous. The CDR3 is 12 residues long. The V end was cut by 0 bases, the J end by 5 bases, with 8 bases between. Germline lookup yields CDR1 GTSNPN and CDR2 SVGIG (reference sequence). CDR3 nucleotides: TGTGCCTGGAGTGTACAGAGAAACGAGCAGTACTTC. Its translation is CAWSVQRNEQYF.

There are a few counts of this clone. This chain joins TRBV19 and TRBJ1-6, with 10 bases fitting TRBD1. The germline gives CDR1 LNHDA, CDR2 SQIVND (reference sequence). The CDR3 is made up of 16 amino acids. V trimming: 5 bases; J trimming: 7 bases; junction bases outside the gene matches: 8. The CDR3 bases are TGTGCCAGTAGTCTTCTGGGACAGGGGTCGAATTCACCCCTCCACTTT. This sequence encodes CASSLLGQGSNSPLHF.